These 11 T cell receptor beta chains originate from one sample sequenced in a study of shared clonotypes between healthy human individuals. Positively selected for CCR7, the CD45RO-negative cells used as naive CD8 cells excluded terminally differentiated effector memory CD45RA+ cells. TCRdb's copy holds only in-frame clones and misses some; the assay was immunoSEQ multiplex PCR. The table has 760,000 or so clones, 96% seen once. The material sequenced was naive CD8+ T cells sorted from blood. These receptors originate from a man aged 25-45 years in good health.

V is TRBV5-6 and J is TRBJ2-4; TRBD2 matches 10 bases. Germline CDR1 reads SGHDT; CDR2 reads YYEEEE. V lost 2 bases and J lost 8; bases outside the gene matches: 10. This CDR3 spans 16 amino acids. Here the CDR3 reads CASSLVKTSGMDIQYF. CDR3 sequence (DNA): TGTGCCAGCAGCTTAGTGAAAACTAGCGGGATGGACATTCAGTACTTC. The whole variable domain, filled in from reference TRBV5-6 and TRBJ2-4, reads DAGVTQSPTHLIKTRGQQVTLRCSPKSGHDTVSWYQQALGQGPQFIFQYYEEEERQRGNFPDRFSGHQFPNYSSELNVNALLLGDSALYLCASSLVKTSGMDIQYFGAGTRLSVL.

The chain joins TRBV27 to TRBJ2-7; 7 bases match TRBD2. CDR3 length equals 14 residues. With 8 bases clipped from V and 0 bases from J, the junction kept 7 bases outside the gene matches. Per the germline V gene, CDR1 is MNHEY and CDR2 is SMNVEV (reference sequence). The DNA of the CDR3 is TGTGCCAGCGGTTCCCGGGGGGACTCCTACGAGCAGTACTTC. Amino acid sequence: CASGSRGDSYEQYF.

The chain uses TRBV11-2 and TRBJ2-7; possible D gene TRBD1, 5 bases. The CDR3 has 11 amino acids. With 5 bases removed from V and 5 bases from J, the gap between germline ends came to 7 bases. Per the germline V gene, CDR1 is SGHAT and CDR2 is FQNNGV. The CDR3 region has the DNA TGTGCCAGCAGCCCGGACAACGAGCAGTACTTC. Its translation is CASSPDNEQYF.

This clone was detected once. The V and J genes are TRBV11-2 and TRBJ2-5, with D possibly being TRBD2 (5 bases). Trimming took 7 bases from V and 5 from J, leaving 14 bases between them. Germline V gene sequence: CDR1 SGHAT, CDR2 FQNNGV. There are 13 residues in the CDR3. The DNA of the CDR3 is TGTGCCAGCACCCCATCGGCGGGTGAGACCCAGTACTTC. Its translation: CASTPSAGETQYF.

The rearrangement links TRBV7-9 to TRBJ1-1; 7 nucleotides align to TRBD1. Germline CDR1 is SEHNR and CDR2 is FQNEAQ (reference sequence). The CDR3 covers 15 residues. J gave up 1 base and V 5 bases, and 7 bases lay outside the gene matches. In nucleotides, the CDR3 is TGTGCCAGCAGCGATCTGGACAGGACGAACACTGAAGCTTTCTTT. This translates into CASSDLDRTNTEAFF.

V and J are TRBV7-9 and TRBJ2-7, with 13 bases identical to TRBD2. CDR3 size: 18 residues. Trimming took 5 bases from V and 5 from J; bases not matched to a gene: 15. Germline-derived CDR1 and CDR2 are SEHNR and FQNEAQ (reference sequence). This chain's CDR3 is CASSPTGGTSGKVHEQYF. CDR3 DNA: TGTGCCAGCAGCCCCACGGGAGGGACTAGCGGGAAGGTACACGAGCAGTACTTC.

The chain joins TRBV6-5 to TRBJ2-7; D is undetermined. Per the germline V gene, CDR1 is MNHEY and CDR2 is SVGAGI. This CDR3 contains 14 residues. V was pared by 2 bases and J by 4 bases, with 12 bases between. CDR3 sequence (DNA): TGTGCCAGCAGTTACGGTACATCTAGATACGAGCAGTACTTC. It encodes CASSYGTSRYEQYF.

This sequence joins TRBV7-2 and TRBJ1-2; TRBD1 agrees at 7 bases. From germline, CDR1 is SGHTA and CDR2 FQGNSA. The CDR3 length is 18 residues. V dropped 5 bases and J dropped 4; count of bases not matched to a gene: 19. DNA of the CDR3: TGTGCCAGCAGCCCTCGACAGGGTCTAATTTCCCTCGGCTATGGCTACACCTTC. It yields the protein CASSPRQGLISLGYGYTF.

On this clone: Other DNA sequences in this sample translate to the same CDR3. This chain links TRBV4-1 with TRBJ2-1; no clear D. This CDR3 has 13 amino acids. V dropped 1 base and J dropped 5 bases, with 6 bases sitting between them. The germline CDR1 and CDR2 sequences are MGHRA and YSYEKL. The CDR3 nucleotides read TGCGCCAGCAGCCAAGTTAATAACAATGAGCAGTTCTTC. It encodes CASSQVNNNEQFF.

About this clone itself: Distinct nucleotide sequences in the sample also encode this CDR3. V is TRBV11-2 and J is TRBJ1-1, with D uncertain. The V gene's germline CDR1 is SGHAT and CDR2 FQNNGV. V lost 3 bases, J lost 0 bases, and 5 bases lay in between. This CDR3 is 13 amino acids long. The chain's CDR3 is CASSFGLNTEAFF. Written as DNA, the CDR3 is TGTGCCAGCAGCTTCGGTCTGAACACTGAAGCTTTCTTT.

The J gene is TRBJ2-5, the V gene TRBV10-3; the D is unclear. CDR1 is ENHRY and CDR2 is SYGVKD in the germline V gene. The CDR3 is made up of 13 amino acids. The germline V and J ends were trimmed by 9 bases and 3 bases, with 14 bases remaining between them. The CDR3 spells CAIRSIDEETQYF. Here the CDR3 DNA reads TGTGCCATTCGGTCGATAGATGAAGAGACCCAGTACTTC.